This T cell receptor beta chain was observed in a study of blood T cell repertoires in COVID-19. Study overall: Samples of COVID-19 (acute and convalescent) were obtained from the United States, Italy and Spain. PBMCs, B-cell-depleted T cells, or T cells provided the cDNA or gDNA that made up the material.

Per the original methods: Nucleated cell number was recorded as an estimate derived from reference gene primer amplification. Assay used: immunoSEQ multiplex PCR; TCRdb lists only in-frame clones, some missing. D and trimming come from the DNA, and the V and J calls and clone size come from that table. The sample lists about 100,000 clones; about 90% were seen once. V was pared by 3 bases and J by 8 bases, with 10 bases between. The CDR3 length is 12 residues. This clonotype was obtained from a woman aged 30 to 39 with acute or convalescent COVID-19. Sequencing was performed on peripheral blood. The chain has TRBV12-3 or TRBV12-4 and TRBJ1-1; D is ambiguous. The CDR3 nucleotides are TGTGCCAGCAGTTTCCAGGAATCCGAAGCTTTCTTT. It is translated as CASSFQESEAFF.